Listed here are 32 T cell receptor beta chains from one sample, sequenced in a study of blood T cell repertoires in COVID-19. TCRdb keeps only in-frame clones here, not all; method: immunoSEQ multiplex PCR. The data show approximately 120,000 clones, 84% seen once. Sequenced sample: peripheral blood. Source of these receptors: a human donor in a cohort sampled during active COVID-19.

The chain has TRBV12-5 and TRBJ1-5; D gene ambiguous. Trimming left V 3 bases short and J 6 bases short, with 9 bases between. This CDR3 is 13 amino acids long. Germline assignment: CDR1 LGHNT and CDR2 FRNRAP. The CDR3 nucleotides read TGTGCTAGTGGTTTAGAGGTAGGTCAGCCCCAGCATTTT. Amino acid sequence: CASGLEVGQPQHF.

The V call is TRBV29-1, the J call TRBJ2-5; perhaps TRBD2 as D (7 bases). Germline CDR1 is SQVTM and CDR2 is ANQGSEA. V lost 3 bases and J 6 bases, leaving 14 bases between the germline ends. The CDR3 sequence is 13 residues long. This CDR3 reads CSVEVVGGQTQYF. In DNA, the CDR3 is TGCAGCGTTGAGGTTGTCGGGGGGCAGACCCAGTACTTC.

The V gene is TRBV3-1 (or the pseudogene TRBV3-2), the J gene TRBJ1-4, with D unclear. Trimming stripped 0 bases from V and 8 bases from J, with 13 bases between. The CDR3 is 15 residues long. Looked up from germline, CDR1 is LGHDT and CDR2 is YNNKEL (reference sequence). The CDR3 reads CASSQEALEGEKLFF. The CDR3 bases are TGTGCCAGCAGCCAAGAGGCCTTAGAGGGCGAAAAACTGTTTTTT.

The V call is TRBV11-2, the J call TRBJ1-2; D may be TRBD1 (6 bases). The CDR3 spans 13 residues. Germline V CDR1 and CDR2: SGHAT, FQNNGV. Trimming stripped 5 bases from V and 8 bases from J, with 15 bases between. As DNA, the CDR3 is TGTGCCAGCAGCCCCGACAGGACGCGGGGCTACACCTTC. It encodes CASSPDRTRGYTF. Together with reference TRBV11-2 and TRBJ1-2, the CDR3 gives the full variable domain: EAGVAQSPRYKIIEKRQSVAFWCNPISGHATLYWYQQILGQGPKLLIQFQNNGVVDDSQLPKDRFSAERLKGVDSTLKIQPAKLEDSAVYLCASSPDRTRGYTFGSGTRLTVV.

This clone has just a few counts. J is TRBJ1-2 and V is TRBV25-1; 12 nucleotides match TRBD1. The ends lost 7 bases at V and 7 bases at J; junction bases unmatched: 4. The CDR3 totals 13 residues. Germline lookup yields CDR1 MGHDK and CDR2 SYGVNS. The CDR3 sequence is CASKGQGAFGYTF. CDR3 DNA: TGTGCCAGCAAGGGACAGGGGGCCTTTGGCTACACCTTC.

The rearrangement joins TRBV6-6 to TRBJ1-1; the D gene is possibly TRBD1 (5 bases). This CDR3 has 13 amino acids. Germline CDR1 MNHNY, CDR2 SVGAGI (reference sequence). The V and J ends lost 5 bases and 2 bases respectively, with 9 bases between them. Written as DNA, the CDR3 is TGTGCCAGCAGTGCAGACAGTAACACTGAAGCTTTCTTT. Translating it yields CASSADSNTEAFF.

In regard to this clone: This sample also contains other DNA sequences that code for the same CDR3. The gene calls are TRBV4-1 and TRBJ2-7, with a weak D call TRBD1 (6 bases). Germline CDR1 is MGHRA and CDR2 is YSYEKL. The CDR3 is 15 amino acids. The germline V and J ends were trimmed by 3 bases and 2 bases, with 14 bases remaining between them. CDR3 bases: TGCGCCAGCAGCCAGACCGGGACACCCCCCTACGAGCAGTACTTC. Its protein is CASSQTGTPPYEQYF.

The chain is built from TRBV18 and TRBJ2-7; TRBD1 matches 10 bases. V was pared by 3 bases and J by 6 bases, with 8 bases of the junction left unmatched. Germline assignment: CDR1 KGHSH and CDR2 LQKENI. This CDR3 is built from 15 residues. CDR3 in amino acids: CASSPGTGAVGEQYF. CDR3 nucleotides: TGTGCCAGCTCACCCGGGACAGGGGCAGTCGGCGAGCAGTACTTC. Together with reference TRBV18 and TRBJ2-7, the CDR3 gives the full variable domain: NAGVMQNPRHLVRRRGQEARLRCSPMKGHSHVYWYRQLPEEGLKFMVYLQKENIIDESGMPKERFSAEFPKEGPSILRIQQVVRGDSAAYFCASSPGTGAVGEQYFGPGTRLTVT.

The rearrangement joins TRBV19 to TRBJ2-6, with 16 bases identical to TRBD2. J lost 4 bases, V lost 3 bases, and 6 bases had no gene match. This CDR3 comprises 19 residues. CDR1 is LNHDA, CDR2 SQIVND, per germline (reference sequence). CDR3 region: CASSMEGLAGGQGANVLTF. In DNA form, the CDR3 reads TGTGCCAGTAGTATGGAGGGACTAGCGGGGGGGCAAGGGGCCAACGTCCTGACTTTC. Full variable domain (remainder filled in from reference TRBV19 and TRBJ2-6): DGGITQSPKYLFRKEGQNVTLSCEQNLNHDAMYWYRQDPGQGLRLIYYSQIVNDFQKGDIAEGYSVSREKKESFPLTVTSAQKNPTAFYLCASSMEGLAGGQGANVLTFGAGSRLTVL.

The chain uses TRBV7-3 and TRBJ2-5; TRBD2 might be the D (5 bases). V was trimmed by 2 bases and J by 4 bases, leaving 11 bases between them. Germline lookup yields CDR1 SGHTA and CDR2 FQGTGA. CDR3 length: 14 residues. The CDR3 here is CASSLGLAPETQYF. CDR3 in DNA: TGTGCCAGCAGCTTAGGTCTAGCCCCAGAGACCCAGTACTTC.

The rearrangement links TRBV5-1 to TRBJ2-7, with TRBD1 matching 7 bases. The CDR3 is made up of 15 amino acids. V lost 4 bases and J lost 2; bases outside the gene matches: 9. In germline, CDR1 is SGHRS, CDR2 YFSETQ. DNA for the CDR3: TGCGCCAGCAGCCGTACGACAGGGTCTCCCTACGAGCAGTACTTC. It codes for CASSRTTGSPYEQYF.

V usage is TRBV18 and J usage is TRBJ2-3; 9 bases line up with TRBD1. Trimming at V came to 2 bases and at J to 4 bases, leaving 10 bases not matched to a gene. The CDR3 loop spans 17 amino acids. CDR1 is KGHSH and CDR2 is LQKENI in the germline V gene. In nucleotides, the CDR3 is TGTGCCAGCTCACCAGGCATGGGACAGGGTGGGTCAGATACGCAGTATTTT. It specifies CASSPGMGQGGSDTQYF.

CDR3 residues: CASSLGLAGGQETQYF. CDR3 DNA: TGTGCCAGCAGCCTAGGACTAGCGGGGGGGCAGGAGACCCAGTACTTC. V is TRBV5-6 and J is TRBJ2-5; 15 bases agree with TRBD2. Looked up from germline, CDR1 is SGHDT and CDR2 is YYEEEE. With V trimmed by 4 bases and J by 5 bases, 6 bases remained unmatched. This CDR3 has 16 amino acids.

This sequence joins TRBV7-9 and TRBJ2-5, with 7 bases aligning to TRBD2. This CDR3 contains 15 residues. Unmatched junction bases numbered 6, after V lost 3 bases and J lost 2 bases. The germline V gene has CDR1 SEHNR and CDR2 FQNEAQ (reference sequence). For the CDR3, the DNA is TGTGCCAGCAGCTTTTGGCTAGCGGCACAAGAGACCCAGTACTTC. Its protein product is CASSFWLAAQETQYF.

This rearrangement joins TRBV6-6 to TRBJ2-1; 13 nucleotides agree with TRBD2. With V trimmed by 6 bases and J by 7 bases, 6 bases remained unmatched. This CDR3 comprises 15 residues. CDR1 and CDR2 from the germline V gene are MNHNY and SVGAGI (reference sequence). For the CDR3, the DNA is TGTGCCAGCAGCAGGACTAGCGGGGGCCGGAATGAGCAGTTCTTC. This gives the protein CASSRTSGGRNEQFF.

This clone has a single count. The chain has TRBV2 and TRBJ1-3; a possible D gene is TRBD1 (5 bases). The V end lost 6 bases, the J end lost 0 bases, and 6 bases lay between the germline ends. CDR3 length: 13 amino acids. Germline-derived CDR1 and CDR2 are SNHLY and FYNNEI. The CDR3 loop reads CASRQDSGNTIYF. The CDR3 nucleotides are TGTGCCAGCAGACAGGACTCTGGAAACACCATATATTTT.

This chain uses TRBV18 with TRBJ1-3, with D maybe TRBD1 (5 bases). Germline CDR1 reads KGHSH; CDR2 reads LQKENI. The CDR3 extends over 14 amino acids. V was shortened by 5 bases and J by 1 base, with 9 bases between the two germline ends. CDR3 DNA sequence: TGTGCCAGCTCAGATCAGGGTTCTGGAAACACCATATATTTT. Translated: CASSDQGSGNTIYF.

V is TRBV7-8 and J is TRBJ1-5; D is uncertain. V was pared by 5 bases and J by 6 bases, with 14 bases between. The CDR3 has 14 residues. Germline V gene data show CDR1 as SGHVS and CDR2 as FQNEAQ. This CDR3 is CASSLDSAGQPQHF. In nucleotides, the CDR3 is TGTGCCAGCAGCCTAGACTCGGCAGGTCAGCCCCAGCATTTT. The full variable domain, completed using reference TRBV7-8 and TRBJ1-5, is GAGVSQSPRYKVAKRGQDVALRCDPISGHVSLFWYQQALGQGPEFLTYFQNEAQLDKSGLPSDRFFAERPEGSVSTLKIQRTQQEDSAVYLCASSLDSAGQPQHFGDGTRLSIL.

The V and J genes are TRBV19 and TRBJ2-5, with 11 bases aligning to TRBD1. There are 18 residues in the CDR3. Germline-derived CDR1 and CDR2 are LNHDA and SQIVND (reference sequence). Unmatched junction bases numbered 14, after V lost 6 bases and J lost 2 bases. The CDR3 nucleotides are TGTGCCAGTAGCCTAGCCGGACAGGGGGCCTTCGGGCAAGAGACCCAGTACTTC. Its translation is CASSLAGQGAFGQETQYF. The full variable domain, completed using reference TRBV19 and TRBJ2-5, is DGGITQSPKYLFRKEGQNVTLSCEQNLNHDAMYWYRQDPGQGLRLIYYSQIVNDFQKGDIAEGYSVSREKKESFPLTVTSAQKNPTAFYLCASSLAGQGAFGQETQYFGPGTRLLVL.

The chain couples TRBV3-1 (or the pseudogene TRBV3-2) to TRBJ2-2, with 9 bases fitting TRBD2. After removal of 1 base from V and 6 bases from J, the junction contained 3 bases not matched to a gene. The CDR3 has 15 amino acids. CDR1 and CDR2 (germline): LGHDT, YNNKEL (reference sequence). Here the CDR3 reads CASSQGGGAAGELFF. CDR3 nucleotides: TGTGCCAGCAGCCAAGGCGGGGGGGCCGCCGGGGAGCTGTTTTTT.

CDR3 loop: CASSLGPAGQRDTQYF. The CDR3 DNA sequence: TGTGCCAGCAGCCTAGGGCCAGCGGGGCAGAGAGATACGCAGTATTTT. The chain links TRBV7-3 to TRBJ2-3, with 7 bases that match TRBD2. CDR3 length: 16 residues. Losses at the gene ends were 5 bases for V and 5 bases for J; bases not matched to a gene: 13. CDR1 is SGHTA and CDR2 is FQGTGA in the germline V gene.

The CDR3 here is CASSLEPAGRYEQYF. The DNA for the CDR3 is TGTGCCAGCAGCTTGGAGCCTGCGGGACGCTACGAGCAGTACTTC. V is TRBV5-4 and J is TRBJ2-7, with D perhaps matching TRBD2 (6 bases). This CDR3 spans 15 amino acids. The germline CDR1 and CDR2 sequences are SGHNT and YYREEE (reference sequence). V was pared by 0 bases and J by 3 bases, with 13 bases between.

CDR3 bases: TGTGCCAGCAGCTTACCCTCGGGTGGCGGGCAAGAGACCCAGTACTTC. As protein: CASSLPSGGGQETQYF. The J gene is TRBJ2-5, the V gene TRBV7-9; tentatively, D is TRBD2 (5 bases). This CDR3 contains 16 residues. The germline CDR1 and CDR2 sequences are SEHNR and FQNEAQ (reference sequence). The V and J ends lost 2 bases and 2 bases respectively, with 15 bases between them. The full variable domain, in which reference TRBV7-9 and TRBJ2-5 provide the parts outside the CDR3, is DTGVSQNPRHKITKRGQNVTFRCDPISEHNRLYWYRQTLGQGPEFLTYFQNEAQLEKSRLLSDRFSAERPKGSFSTLEIQRTEQGDSAMYLCASSLPSGGGQETQYFGPGTRLLVL.

The CDR3 DNA follows: TGTGCCAGCAGCCCACTGGGGGCAGGGCCTGGAAACACCATATATTTT. This translates into CASSPLGAGPGNTIYF. The chain has TRBV5-6 and TRBJ1-3, with D possibly being TRBD1 (6 bases). This CDR3 contains 16 residues. Germline loops: CDR1 SGHDT, CDR2 YYEEEE. Trimming pared 4 bases from V and 2 bases from J, leaving 16 bases between.

The chain is built from TRBV6-6 and TRBJ1-4; 9 nucleotides line up with TRBD1. Germline V CDR1 and CDR2: MNHNY, SVGAGI (reference sequence). CDR3 size: 14 residues. V shed 6 bases, J shed 5 bases, and the junction held 4 bases outside the gene matches. CDR3 sequence reads: CASSRTGANEKLFF. The CDR3 bases are TGTGCCAGCAGCAGGACAGGGGCGAATGAAAAACTGTTTTTT.

The V call is TRBV7-9, the J call TRBJ1-6; the match to TRBD1 covers 9 bases. There are 15 residues in the CDR3. V lost 3 bases and J lost 7; bases outside the gene matches: 4. Germline values: CDR1 SEHNR, CDR2 FQNEAQ (reference sequence). As DNA, the CDR3 is TGTGCCAGCAGCTTGGATGGGACAGGGAATTCACCCCTCCACTTT. Protein sequence: CASSLDGTGNSPLHF. The full variable domain, in which reference TRBV7-9 and TRBJ1-6 provide the parts outside the CDR3, is DTGVSQNPRHKITKRGQNVTFRCDPISEHNRLYWYRQTLGQGPEFLTYFQNEAQLEKSRLLSDRFSAERPKGSFSTLEIQRTEQGDSAMYLCASSLDGTGNSPLHFGNGTRLTVT.

The chain uses TRBV19 and TRBJ2-3, with TRBD1 identical over 7 bases. CDR1 LNHDA and CDR2 SQIVND come from the germline V gene (reference sequence). The CDR3 totals 16 residues. V trimming: 5 bases; J trimming: 6 bases; junction bases outside the gene matches: 14. CDR3 nucleotide sequence: TGTGCCAGTAGTCGAAAAGTAGGTGGGACAGCCGATACGCAGTATTTT. As protein: CASSRKVGGTADTQYF.

The V call is TRBV29-1, the J call TRBJ1-1; D perhaps matches TRBD1 (5 bases). V dropped 6 bases and J dropped 1 base, with 9 bases sitting between them. Germline loops: CDR1 SQVTM, CDR2 ANQGSEA. The CDR3 covers 12 residues. The CDR3 loop reads CSVAQGNTEAFF. The CDR3 bases are TGCAGCGTAGCTCAGGGGAACACTGAAGCTTTCTTT. Filled out from reference TRBV29-1 and TRBJ1-1, the complete variable domain reads SAVISQKPSRDICQRGTSLTIQCQVDSQVTMMFWYRQQPGQSLTLIATANQGSEATYESGFVIDKFPISRPNLTFSTLTVSNMSPEDSSIYLCSVAQGNTEAFFGQGTRLTVV.

The chain has TRBV5-1 and TRBJ1-1, with 8 bases that match TRBD1. V trimming: 1 base; J trimming: 0 bases; junction bases outside the gene matches: 11. In germline, CDR1 is SGHRS, CDR2 YFSETQ. This CDR3 contains 18 residues. The CDR3: CASSLSAGQGPLNTEAFF. The DNA of the CDR3 is TGCGCCAGCAGCTTGTCGGCTGGACAGGGACCCTTGAACACTGAAGCTTTCTTT.

This chain connects TRBV7-9 to TRBJ2-1; 7 bases line up with TRBD2. V was pared by 5 bases and J by 9 bases, with 13 bases of the junction left unmatched. The germline V gene has CDR1 SEHNR and CDR2 FQNEAQ (reference sequence). The CDR3 sequence is 15 residues long. The CDR3: CASSPFQRGVAEQFF. DNA of the CDR3: TGTGCCAGCAGCCCCTTCCAGCGGGGCGTCGCTGAGCAGTTCTTC.

The chain has TRBV5-1 and TRBJ2-7; maybe TRBD2 (6 bases). The V gene lost 3 bases and the J gene lost 4 bases, with 8 bases spanning the gap. In germline, CDR1 is SGHRS, CDR2 YFSETQ. The CDR3 runs to 12 residues. The CDR3 nucleotides are TGCGCCAGCAGCTGGAGCGGGTACGAGCAGTACTTC. Amino acid sequence: CASSWSGYEQYF. Based on the CDR3 plus reference TRBV5-1 and TRBJ2-7, the full variable domain is KAGVTQTPRYLIKTRGQQVTLSCSPISGHRSVSWYQQTPGQGLQFLFEYFSETQRNKGNFPGRFSGRQFSNSRSEMNVSTLELGDSALYLCASSWSGYEQYFGPGTRLTVT.

V and J are TRBV3-1 (or the pseudogene TRBV3-2) and TRBJ2-3, with a tentative D call TRBD2 (7 bases). The V end was cut by 4 bases, the J end by 3 bases, with 20 bases between. Germline V gives CDR1 LGHDT, CDR2 YNNKEL (reference sequence). This CDR3 is built from 17 residues. The CDR3 bases are TGTGCCAGCAGCCCAAGGAGAGGGGGGGCCGGGACAGATACGCAGTATTTT. This sequence encodes CASSPRRGGAGTDTQYF.